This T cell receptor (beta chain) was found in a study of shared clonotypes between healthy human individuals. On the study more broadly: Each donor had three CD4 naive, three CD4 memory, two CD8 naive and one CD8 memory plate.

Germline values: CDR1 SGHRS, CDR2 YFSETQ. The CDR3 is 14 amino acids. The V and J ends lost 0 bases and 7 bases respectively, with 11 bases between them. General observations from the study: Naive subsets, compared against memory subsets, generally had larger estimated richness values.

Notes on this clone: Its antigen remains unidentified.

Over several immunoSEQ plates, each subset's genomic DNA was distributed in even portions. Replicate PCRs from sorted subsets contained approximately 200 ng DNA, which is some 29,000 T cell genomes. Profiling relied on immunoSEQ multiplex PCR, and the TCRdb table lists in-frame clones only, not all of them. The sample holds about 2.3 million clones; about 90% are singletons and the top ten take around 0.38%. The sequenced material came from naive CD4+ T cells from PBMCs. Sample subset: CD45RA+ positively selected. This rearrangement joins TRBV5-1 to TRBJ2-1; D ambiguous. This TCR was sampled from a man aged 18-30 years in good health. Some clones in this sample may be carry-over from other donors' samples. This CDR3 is CASSLGGDGNEQFF. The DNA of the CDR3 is TGCGCCAGCAGCTTGGGAGGAGACGGGAATGAGCAGTTCTTC.